The TCR beta chain described here comes from a study of cytomegalovirus exposure and HLA in healthy donors (dated by TCRdb to 2016 to 2017). With respect to the entire study: In an earlier analysis of fewer than 750 of the donors, around 300 Gb of sequence data and some 120 million unique TCR beta sequences from 150 million to 200 million T cells were reported. An early release that covered roughly 600 HLA-typed donors contained approximately 300 gigabases of sequencing data and about 93 million unique TCR sequences. Among the roughly 400 genotyped donors, around 81% belonged to the genetic ancestry cluster associated with self-reported Caucasian donors. The study aimed to test whether cataloging public T cell receptors could reveal signatures of past pathogen exposure. Using immunosequencing, the study profiled T cell repertoires from around 670 subjects and related those repertoires to cytomegalovirus serostatus. Along with the approximately 620-subject first cohort, a separate validation cohort of over 90 different subjects was used. To predict cytomegalovirus infection status, the study combined high-throughput TCR immunosequencing, statistical association of individual TCRs with disease status, and machine learning. In a later analysis, previously published TCR beta repertoires from 666 donors were re-analyzed and high-resolution HLA genotyping was added so that TCR occurrence patterns could be studied. The later analysis used no new phenotypic data to find candidate immune exposures, relying instead on TCR beta sequences and their occurrence across donors. An earlier analysis of fewer than 700 of the donors applied high-throughput TCR beta sequencing to assess whether each TCR beta V gene segment acted as functional or pseudogenic. Alongside the repertoire data, information on donor age, sex, ethnicity and CMV serostatus was compiled. In a later genetic analysis, genome-wide SNP genotypes for about 60% of the 666 donors were used, and that subset was treated as a discovery cohort. All discovery cohort repertoires had been generated using a single sequencing platform. Class I and class II HLA loci were covered by the typing at four-digit resolution. The number of donors typed differed by locus, with 629-630 for A, B, C, DRB1 and DQB1, 522 for DQA1, 600 to 610 for DPA1, and around 450 for DPB1. A handful of DR-DQ haplotypes were handled as single units for association and clustering because linkage in the cohort was strong. Across 398 genotyped donors of the cohort, an average of roughly 250,000 unique TCR beta nucleotide sequences per donor were sequenced, and 15% to 20% of those sequences were non-productive.

The cohort was made up of 500 to 800 healthy bone marrow donors. At the time of sampling, all cohort members were nominally healthy, though unrecorded immune exposures were likely present. Of the 670 or so cohort members, 250 to 300 had positive CMV serostatus and 350 to 450 had negative CMV serostatus, and CMV serostatus was not recorded for the donor. Each donor provided a peripheral blood sample, and peripheral blood mononuclear cells were used for TCR beta sequencing. The Qiagen DNeasy Blood Extraction Kit was used to extract genomic DNA from the blood cell samples. CDR1 and CDR2, looked up from the germline V gene, are SNHLY and FYNNEI. V and J are truncated by 4 bases and 1 base respectively, leaving an intervening sequence of 10 bases. The CDR3 starts with the cysteine, ends with the phenylalanine, and has 14 residues. Only CDR3 DNA remains: 42 bases, in frame from the first base. Library creation used the immunoSEQ multiplex PCR assay. For the multiplex PCR, a mixture combining 60 forward primers for TCR Vbeta segments and 13 reverse primers for TCR Jbeta segments was used. Amplification of the CDR3 region of rearranged TCR beta genes was performed with a multiplex PCR assay on genomic DNA. The amplified TCR beta libraries were sequenced on the Illumina HiSeq System as 87-base-pair reads. Per the source publication's procedure: A later analysis tallied tens of millions of unique TCR beta chains across the 666 repertoires, and approximately 11 million of those chains were shared by two or more donors. Raw reads were error-corrected and collapsed into unique sequences with a nearest-neighbor algorithm that merged closely related sequences to remove PCR and sequencing errors. CDR3 sequences were aligned to IMGT reference sequences to assign V, D and J gene segments. For a sequence to be retained, a match of at least six nucleotides was required to both a V gene segment and a J gene segment. Rearrangements were called productive when the CDR3 lacked stop codons and stayed in frame with V and J; all others were non-productive. CDR3 was defined by IMGT convention, running from the second conserved V-encoded cysteine to the conserved J-encoded phenylalanine. In an earlier analysis of around 540 of the donors, sequences lacking an unambiguous match to a single V gene segment were excluded. In an earlier analysis of several hundred of the donors, V segments were called functional above 56.7% productive rearrangements and were called segregating when the between-donor standard deviation exceeded 5%. A statistical classification framework was built to diagnose cytomegalovirus status from the catalog of TCR beta chain sequences. A later analysis assigned V and J genes by comparing TCR nucleotide sequences with IMGT/GENE-DB human TR gene sequences. Using the TCRdist pipeline, a later analysis assigned CDR3 sequences along with most-parsimonious VDJ recombination scenarios. In a later analysis, every TCR beta chain was defined by the combination of its CDR3 amino acid sequence and its V-gene family, and reads without a unique V-gene family were dropped. A later analysis removed 550 to 700 highly shared, low-generation-probability nucleotide sequences to deal with suspected cross-contamination and a sequencing artifact. A later analysis calculated a clonal expansion index for each public chain from normalized within-repertoire ranks of inferred template counts. Generation probabilities in a later analysis came from a VDJ recombination model fitted to out-of-frame rearrangements, and those results were checked against IGoR. Hypergeometric tests were used in a later analysis to score TCR-TCR, TCR-HLA and TCR-CMV co-occurrence, with a repertoire-size bias correction applied to the TCR pairs. False discovery rates were estimated in a later analysis by permuting HLA or CMV assignments 20 times. In a later analysis, co-occurring TCRs were grouped with DBSCAN, and TCRdist sequence similarity was added when clustering was performed within HLA-allele-positive subsets. Repertoires with fewer than 30,000 or more than 120,000 public chains were left out of co-occurrence clustering, as were four to six repertoires with anomalous nucleotide sharing. This immuneACCESS table, as held by TCRdb, lists in-frame sequences with V and J called but not all clones. Of the missing ones, under half trace to an unresolved V gene in checked studies; the others have no known cause. The V and J calls and the clone size are those of that table, but D and trimming were determined from the DNA. For this sample the table gives fewer than 250,000 clones, of which 70% to 90% were detected only once. Clones ranked in the top ten supply around 1.2% of the sample.

What the authors observed across the whole study: In vitro tests confirmed that a few of the cytomegalovirus-associated TCR beta chains recognize cytomegalovirus antigens. Because the 87-base-pair reads could not distinguish some IMGT-functional V segments, including TRBV6-2 and TRBV6-3, those segments were excluded. In a later analysis, TCR association rates were found to vary across HLA loci, with the most associated TCRs seen for DRB1 alleles and the fewest for HLA-C alleles. According to a later analysis, most CMV-associated TCR beta chains appeared to be HLA-restricted, and the HLA associations seemed to be driven largely by CMV exposure. Across donors, most TCR sequences were observed very rarely, whereas some public TCRs were present in many individuals. In this cohort, only TCR beta chains were sequenced, and detectable features were limited by the absence of alpha or paired-chain data. An association between a missense DCLRE1C variant and V-gene and J-gene trimming of TCR beta chains was found in a later genetic analysis and replicated in an independent cohort. A further reported finding was that TCR beta sequences accurately predicted the HLA-A and HLA-B alleles for most subjects in the first cohort. The earlier analysis of around 600 of the donors excluded over 15 rarely observed V segments, including chromosome 9 orphons, because counts were too low. The classifier was reported to diagnose cytomegalovirus status with high specificity and sensitivity in both the original cohort and the validation cohort. Specific HLA alleles were associated with over 15,000 TCR beta sequences at a false discovery rate of 0.05 in a later analysis. The study gave a list of 150 to 200 TCR beta chains associated with cytomegalovirus. An earlier analysis of 587 of the donors showed that most TCR beta V segments appeared in productive rearrangements either about 87% or about 30% of the time, which broadly matched IMGT annotations. According to a later analysis, parvovirus B19, influenza, CMV and Epstein-Barr virus appeared linked to several top co-occurrence clusters. Linkage disequilibrium might explain the correlated functional status among segregating V segments, but an unknown experimental factor could not be excluded. A later analysis found that HLA-associated TCR beta chains were more clonally expanded and had lower generation probabilities than equally common non-associated chains. Because HLA typing was missing for some donors at each locus, association tests included only the typed subset. A cluster of highly shared sequence variants was judged likely to be a technical artifact of the sequencing pipeline. The only immune exposure information available for the cohort was CMV serostatus. Roughly uniform sequencing depth across donors was assumed in presence/absence analyses, although this assumption may not hold. According to the authors, the approach could potentially be generalized to other disease states and immunological phenotypes. In a later genetic analysis, fewer N-insertions in productive TCRs were reported among donors in an Asian-associated ancestry cluster than the approximately 630-donor mean. When HLA alleles, especially DR and DQ, strongly co-occurred, TCR associations were difficult to assign to individual alleles.

To note about this clone: Its antigen remains undetermined. One base away there is no much larger clone; base qualities are not given.

Specimen: PBMCs. Here the chain combines TRBV2 and TRBJ1-1; matching of 5 bases hints at TRBD1 as the D gene. This clonotype was obtained from a human donor in good health. The CDR3 reads CASSGGSTNTEAFF. The DNA is TGTGCCAGCAGTGGGGGCAGCACGAACACTGAAGCTTTCTTT. The entire variable domain, with the stretches around the CDR3 drawn from the reference TRBV2 and TRBJ1-1 proteins, is EPEVTQTPSHQVTQMGQEVILRCVPISNHLYFYWYRQILGQKVEFLVSFYNNEISEKSEIFDDQFSVERPDGSNFTLKIRSTKLEDSAMYFCASSGGSTNTEAFFGQGTRLTVV.